These 17 T cell receptor beta chains share one sample of origin, sequenced in a study of shared clonotypes between healthy human individuals. CD45RO-negative cells were positively selected for CCR7, leaving out terminally differentiated effector memory CD45RA+ cells. Sequencing used immunoSEQ multiplex PCR; TCRdb keeps in-frame clones, though not all of them. This sample has over 800,000 clones; 80% to 95% occur once, and the top ten carry around 24%. Input material: naive CD8+ T cells sorted from blood. The receptors were gathered from a man aged 25-45 years in good health.

The chain uses TRBV6-1 and TRBJ2-1; 7 bases align to TRBD2. V trimming: 1 base; J trimming: 4 bases; junction bases outside the gene matches: 16. CDR3 length: 19 residues. Germline assignment: CDR1 MNHNS and CDR2 SASEGT. The CDR3 reads CASSEDGSGTIGPYNEQFF. The CDR3 DNA follows: TGTGCCAGCAGTGAAGATGGAAGCGGGACGATCGGCCCGTACAATGAGCAGTTCTTC.

The V call is TRBV4-1, the J call TRBJ2-7, with TRBD2 matching 7 bases. The V segment lost 0 bases and the J segment 7 bases; nucleotides outside the gene matches: 9. Germline V gene lookup returns CDR1 MGHRA and CDR2 YSYEKL. CDR3 length: 15 residues. Written as DNA, the CDR3 is TGCGCCAGCAGCCAAGAGTCCCTTATCGGGGGGGAGCAGTACTTC. This translates into CASSQESLIGGEQYF.

CDR3 coding DNA: TGCAGCGTTGAAAAGGGATCCACAGATACGCAGTATTTT. Amino acids: CSVEKGSTDTQYF. This chain uses TRBV29-1 with TRBJ2-3; D gene uncertain. The CDR3 is 13 residues long. CDR1 is SQVTM and CDR2 is ANQGSEA in the germline V gene. Trimming pared 2 bases from V and 2 bases from J, leaving 8 bases between.

The chain carries TRBV29-1 and TRBJ2-2; 8 nucleotides agree with TRBD1. The germline CDR1 and CDR2 sequences are SQVTM and ANQGSEA. This CDR3 has 15 amino acids. With V trimmed by 5 bases and J by 3 bases, 8 bases remained unmatched. The CDR3 bases are TGCAGCGTTATGTGGCAGGGGGCTTACACCGGGGAGCTGTTTTTT. It specifies CSVMWQGAYTGELFF.

In regard to this clone: Other DNA variants within this sample encode the same CDR3. The V gene is TRBV28, the J gene TRBJ2-7; TRBD2 is a possible D gene (5 bases). V dropped 6 bases and J dropped 0 bases, with 9 bases sitting between them. The V gene's germline CDR1 is MDHEN and CDR2 SYDVKM. The CDR3 covers 13 residues. CDR3 DNA sequence: TGTGCCAGCAGATCGGGGTCCTCCTACGAGCAGTACTTC. Translated, it gives CASRSGSSYEQYF.

The chain recombines TRBV7-6 with TRBJ1-3, with D unresolved. V lost 1 base and J lost 0, with 13 bases in between. Per germline, CDR1 SGHVS and CDR2 FNYEAQ. The CDR3 runs to 17 residues. The CDR3 loop is CASSLGRTKGSGNTIYF. DNA for the CDR3: TGTGCCAGCAGCTTAGGACGGACTAAAGGCTCTGGAAACACCATATATTTT.

This clone was recorded a few times. The chain is built from TRBV2 and TRBJ1-5; unclear D gene. The germline CDR1 and CDR2 sequences are SNHLY and FYNNEI. The ends were cut back, 5 bases at V and 0 bases at J, with 11 bases in the middle. This CDR3 has 15 residues. The CDR3 DNA sequence: TGTGCCAGCAGTCCAGGAAGTGGTAGCAATCAGCCCCAGCATTTT. This translates into CASSPGSGSNQPQHF.

This chain uses TRBV18 with TRBJ2-7, with 9 nucleotides matching TRBD1. The ends lost 1 base at V and 5 bases at J; junction bases unmatched: 21. Per germline, CDR1 KGHSH and CDR2 LQKENI. The CDR3 is 20 amino acids. CDR3 DNA sequence: TGTGCCAGCTCACCACTCGGACAGGGGAGACTCCTACTGTCAACCGACGAGCAGTACTTC. Its translation: CASSPLGQGRLLLSTDEQYF. Filled out from reference TRBV18 and TRBJ2-7, the complete variable domain reads NAGVMQNPRHLVRRRGQEARLRCSPMKGHSHVYWYRQLPEEGLKFMVYLQKENIIDESGMPKERFSAEFPKEGPSILRIQQVVRGDSAAYFCASSPLGQGRLLLSTDEQYFGPGTRLTVT.

This sequence joins TRBV28 and TRBJ2-2; 7 nucleotides agree with TRBD1. Germline V gene sequence: CDR1 MDHEN, CDR2 SYDVKM. The ends lost 2 bases at V and 4 bases at J; junction bases unmatched: 7. This CDR3 has 16 residues. The CDR3: CASSLTMQGVTGELFF. The CDR3 nucleotides read TGTGCCAGCAGTTTAACCATGCAGGGGGTCACCGGGGAGCTGTTTTTT. Using reference TRBV28 and TRBJ2-2 for the parts outside the CDR3, the full variable domain is DVKVTQSSRYLVKRTGEKVFLECVQDMDHENMFWYRQDPGLGLRLIYFSYDVKMKEKGDIPEGYSVSREKKERFSLILESASTNQTSMYLCASSLTMQGVTGELFFGEGSRLTVL.

The rearrangement links TRBV27 to TRBJ2-7; D uncertain. The CDR3 is made up of 13 amino acids. Per the germline V gene, CDR1 is MNHEY and CDR2 is SMNVEV (reference sequence). The V end was cut by 6 bases, the J end by 0 bases, with 9 bases between. The CDR3, as DNA: TGTGCCAGCAGCCAACGGAGCTCCTACGAGCAGTACTTC. Amino acids: CASSQRSSYEQYF.

This chain links TRBV11-3 with TRBJ2-4, with D perhaps matching TRBD1 (6 bases). V was shortened by 5 bases and J by 8 bases, with 13 bases between the two germline ends. Germline CDR1 is SGHNT and CDR2 is YENEEA. The CDR3 consists of 13 residues. CDR3 region: CASSQGTRDIQYF. The CDR3 coding sequence is TGTGCCAGCAGCCAAGGGACAAGAGACATTCAGTACTTC.

Notes on this clone: Other DNA sequences in this sample translate to the same CDR3. V usage is TRBV7-3 and J usage is TRBJ2-2; no clear D gene. Germline V gene data show CDR1 as SGHTA and CDR2 as FQGTGA. The CDR3 has 11 amino acids. Trimming pared 5 bases from V and 4 bases from J, leaving 2 bases between. The CDR3 DNA reads as TGTGCCAGCAGCCTCACCGGGGAGCTGTTTTTT. Its translation is CASSLTGELFF.

The J gene is TRBJ2-5, the V gene TRBV5-1; 7 nucleotides line up with TRBD2. CDR3 size: 20 residues. CDR1 and CDR2 from the germline V gene are SGHRS and YFSETQ. After removal of 0 bases from V and 1 base from J, the junction contained 18 bases not matched to a gene. This chain's CDR3 is CASSLVGRDYRTEPQETQYF. CDR3 sequence (DNA): TGCGCCAGCAGCTTGGTGGGCCGGGACTACCGAACTGAACCCCAAGAGACCCAGTACTTC.

The rearrangement joins TRBV4-1 to TRBJ1-1; maybe TRBD1 (6 bases). Trimming stripped 2 bases from V and 6 bases from J, with 13 bases between. The CDR3 spans 14 residues. Germline V gives CDR1 MGHRA, CDR2 YSYEKL. CDR3 in amino acids: CASSQNQGTSEAFF. The CDR3 nucleotides read TGCGCCAGCAGCCAAAACCAGGGGACGTCTGAAGCTTTCTTT.

CDR3 sequence reads: CASSPGLASSYEQYF. CDR3 nucleotide sequence: TGTGCCAGTAGTCCAGGACTCGCTAGCTCCTACGAGCAGTACTTC. The chain couples TRBV19 to TRBJ2-7, with a tentative D call TRBD2 (5 bases). CDR1 and CDR2 from the germline V gene are LNHDA and SQIVND (reference sequence). The CDR3 totals 15 residues. Trimming removed 5 bases from V and 0 bases from J, with 14 bases in between.

The rearrangement links TRBV11-2 to TRBJ2-3, with 8 bases aligning to TRBD2. In germline, CDR1 is SGHAT, CDR2 FQNNGV. The CDR3 length is 15 residues. Trimming removed 3 bases from V and 2 bases from J; junction bases left unmatched: 4. CDR3 sequence: CASSLSGRATDTQYF. The CDR3 region has the DNA TGTGCCAGCAGCTTGAGCGGGAGAGCCACAGATACGCAGTATTTT.

In its sample, this clone was seen once. The chain links TRBV6-5 to TRBJ2-7; TRBD2 matches at 8 bases. The V gene end was trimmed by 4 bases and the J gene end by 4 bases; junction bases not matched to a gene: 6. Looked up from germline, CDR1 is MNHEY and CDR2 is SVGAGI. CDR3 size: 14 residues. Written as DNA, the CDR3 is TGTGCCAGCAGTTCAGGACTAGCTACGTACGAGCAGTACTTC. Protein sequence: CASSSGLATYEQYF.